This TCR beta chain comes out of a study of blood T cells in healthy people across ages. CDR1 and CDR2 from the germline V gene are SGHKS and YYEKEE (reference sequence). V dropped 3 bases and J dropped 2; count of bases not matched to a gene: 8. This CDR3 comprises 15 residues. The authors ran a second PCR of roughly 7 to 11 cycles using a sample-barcoded 5' primer and a J-beta primer mix. There were at least 3 million CDR3-containing paired-end reads obtained from each sample. TCRdb re-called the 5' RACE reads with MiXCR, one entry per CDR3 protein. The sample records 800,000 or so distinct CDR3 sequences, around a quarter being singletons. These data were likewise used in another study, on T cells of mothers and their children. That source adds: Mother-child pairs who were related displayed a slightly higher overlap than unrelated pairs, a difference that was non-significant.

Sequences were obtained from blood. This rearrangement joins TRBV5-5 to TRBJ2-7, with 7 bases that match TRBD1. This clonotype was obtained from a boy younger than 18 in good health. The CDR3 DNA reads TGTGCCAGCAGCTGGGACAGAGACTCAACCTACGAGCAGTACTTC. Its protein is CASSWDRDSTYEQYF.